This entry features one T cell receptor beta chain sequence. The antigen is unknown. This sample was included in a study of vaccination and CD4 T cells after COVID-19. Overall study results and limits: Detection of a median roughly 85% of reactive clones in convalescent patients was confined to the period after vaccination. A nonsignificant median increase from about 22 to 38 SARS-CoV-2-reactive clonotypes was observed.

Treatment defined: roughly 10-day PBMC culture with coronavirus spike peptide pools or control peptides (ViraFEST assay). After being plated at roughly 2.2 million per well, PBMCs were cultured with roughly 9.3 IU/ml IL-2 and approximately 10 ug/ml peptide pools. The CDR3 extends over 16 amino acids. Trimming cost V 4 bases and J 4 bases; bases outside gene matches: 10. Germline CDR1 and CDR2: MNHNS and SASEGT. The Oncomine TCR Beta short-read assay was what sequenced the DNA obtained from cultured CD4+ T cells. TCRdb reprocessed the PCR reads with MiXCR, giving one entry per CDR3 protein. The sample consists of more than 4,000 distinct CDR3 sequences, roughly 50% of them appearing once.

The specimen sequenced was CD4+ T cells from blood, cultured in vitro. This chain uses TRBV6-1 with TRBJ2-7, with 10 bases identical to TRBD2. This clonotype originated in a human donor who had recovered from COVID-19. The DNA for the CDR3 is TGTGCCAGCAGTGCCATTTTTAGCGGGGGGAAATACGAGCAGTACTTC. It encodes CASSAIFSGGKYEQYF.